What follows are 25 T cell receptor beta chains derived from one specimen sequenced in a study of shared clonotypes between healthy human individuals. CD45RO-negative CD8 cells positively selected for CCR7 made up the naive population, which excluded terminally differentiated effector memory CD45RA+ cells. Only in-frame clones appear in the TCRdb table, and some are missing; sequencing was by immunoSEQ multiplex PCR. The sample has about 2 million clones, approximately 94% seen once. The sequenced material came from naive CD8+ T cells sorted from blood. The receptors here all came from a man aged 18 to 29 in good health.

This chain links TRBV7-9 with TRBJ2-7; D ambiguous. Between the trimmed V and J ends, which lost 5 bases and 6 bases, there was a span of 11 bases. CDR3 length equals 12 residues. In germline, CDR1 is SEHNR, CDR2 FQNEAQ (reference sequence). The CDR3 bases are TGTGCCAGCAGCAAAGACACGGGCGAGCAGTACTTC. Its translation: CASSKDTGEQYF.

As to this clone: In the same sample, other DNA sequences code for this CDR3. The genes are TRBV5-1 and TRBJ1-1; D call uncertain. The germline V gene has CDR1 SGHRS and CDR2 YFSETQ. V was cut by 4 bases and J by 3 bases, with 10 bases left in between. The CDR3 consists of 13 residues. CDR3 amino acids: CASSLAGYTEAFF. For the CDR3, the DNA is TGCGCCAGCAGCCTCGCGGGGTACACTGAAGCTTTCTTT.

The chain couples TRBV9 to TRBJ2-1; the D gene is possibly TRBD2 (6 bases). The CDR3 runs to 14 residues. Trimming cost V 5 bases and J 0 bases, with 9 bases left between them. CDR1 SGDLS and CDR2 YYNGEE come from the germline V gene. The CDR3 loop reads CASSPGSSYNEQFF. For the CDR3, the DNA is TGTGCCAGCAGTCCCGGGAGCTCCTACAATGAGCAGTTCTTC.

The chain is built from TRBV28 and TRBJ2-7, with unresolved D. In germline, CDR1 is MDHEN, CDR2 SYDVKM. V was shortened by 4 bases and J by 1 base, with 11 bases between the two germline ends. CDR3 length: 14 amino acids. The CDR3 region has the DNA TGTGCCAGCAGTTCCTCGAGTGAATCCTACGAGCAGTACTTC. Translating it yields CASSSSSESYEQYF.

As to this clone: At one end the junction does not follow the germline gene, possibly because of a read error. The chain uses TRBV7-7 and TRBJ2-5, with 11 bases identical to TRBD2. The CDR3 consists of 16 residues. Germline V CDR1 and CDR2: SSHAT, FNYEAQ (reference sequence). The CDR3: CASSLGPGLAEETQYF. The CDR3 DNA reads TGTGCTAGCAGCTTGGGTCCGGGACTAGCGGAAGAGACCCAGTACTTC.

The rearrangement uses TRBV27 and TRBJ2-1; 7 nucleotides line up with TRBD2. Germline loops: CDR1 MNHEY, CDR2 SMNVEV (reference sequence). J gave up 1 base and V 4 bases, and 4 bases lay outside the gene matches. This CDR3 has 15 residues. CDR3 bases: TGTGCCAGCAGTTGGCGGGGGTCGTCCTACAATGAGCAGTTCTTC. This sequence encodes CASSWRGSSYNEQFF.

The chain recombines TRBV5-1 with TRBJ2-1; no firm D call. With 2 bases removed from V and 0 bases from J, the gap between germline ends came to 9 bases. The CDR3 runs to 15 residues. The germline V gene has CDR1 SGHRS and CDR2 YFSETQ. DNA for the CDR3: TGCGCCAGCAGCTTCCTGGCGGACTCCTACAATGAGCAGTTCTTC. Translating gives CASSFLADSYNEQFF. The variable domain in full, completed from reference TRBV5-1 and TRBJ2-1, reads KAGVTQTPRYLIKTRGQQVTLSCSPISGHRSVSWYQQTPGQGLQFLFEYFSETQRNKGNFPGRFSGRQFSNSRSEMNVSTLELGDSALYLCASSFLADSYNEQFFGPGTRLTVL.

The chain employs TRBV9 and TRBJ2-5; D ambiguous. The germline CDR1 and CDR2 sequences are SGDLS and YYNGEE. The CDR3 has 13 residues. Trimming shortened V by 7 bases and J by 1 base, and 11 bases separated the two germline ends. The CDR3 DNA reads TGTGCCAGCGGTCCCCCAGTCCAAGAGACCCAGTACTTC. It encodes CASGPPVQETQYF.

This chain connects TRBV5-6 to TRBJ2-7; D unclear. Deletions cut 4 bases from V and 4 bases from J, with 12 bases between. The CDR3 spans 13 residues. Germline-derived CDR1 and CDR2 are SGHDT and YYEEEE. The CDR3: CASSHTTSYEQYF. The CDR3 bases are TGTGCCAGCAGCCATACCACAAGTTACGAGCAGTACTTC.

V usage is TRBV2 and J usage is TRBJ2-5; D is unclear. The CDR3 has 18 amino acids. Trimming left V 6 bases short and J 5 bases short, with 28 bases between. The germline gives CDR1 SNHLY, CDR2 FYNNEI. CDR3 amino acids: CASSHPPHTAAGVETQYF. DNA of the CDR3: TGTGCCAGCAGCCACCCCCCACACACAGCAGCCGGAGTGGAGACCCAGTACTTC.

The rearrangement uses TRBV28 and TRBJ1-1; D is unclear. Germline values: CDR1 MDHEN, CDR2 SYDVKM. V was trimmed by 5 bases and J by 3 bases, leaving 13 bases between them. The CDR3 runs 14 residues. CDR3 amino acids: CASSVRGVHTEAFF. In DNA, the CDR3 is TGTGCCAGCAGTGTCCGGGGTGTACACACTGAAGCTTTCTTT.

The gene calls are TRBV5-1 and TRBJ2-1, with D possibly TRBD2 on 5 matching bases. This CDR3 is 14 amino acids long. Germline lookup yields CDR1 SGHRS and CDR2 YFSETQ. Trimming took 1 base from V and 8 from J, leaving 13 bases between them. The DNA for the CDR3 is TGCGCCAGCAGCTTGTACACTAGTGGGGATGAGCAGTTCTTC. Amino acids: CASSLYTSGDEQFF.

The rearrangement links TRBV7-9 to TRBJ2-3, with 7 bases that match TRBD1. The V gene's germline CDR1 is SEHNR and CDR2 FQNEAQ (reference sequence). This CDR3 spans 16 amino acids. Trimming at V came to 5 bases and at J to 2 bases, leaving 10 bases not matched to a gene. This chain's CDR3 is CASSPPRDSSTDTQYF. In DNA form, the CDR3 reads TGTGCCAGCAGCCCTCCACGGGACAGTTCCACAGATACGCAGTATTTT.

The chain has TRBV27 and TRBJ2-6, with D unresolved. The CDR3 has 13 amino acids. CDR1 is MNHEY and CDR2 is SMNVEV in the germline V gene (reference sequence). Trimming removed 9 bases from V and 1 base from J, with 7 bases in between. CDR3 sequence reads: CASQTSGANVLTF. The CDR3 bases are TGTGCCAGTCAGACTTCTGGGGCCAACGTCCTGACTTTC.

Of note for this clone: This sample also contains other DNA sequences that code for the same CDR3. In DNA, the CDR3 is TGTGCCAGCAGCTTAGGGGGTCTGAACACTGAAGCTTTCTTT. This codes for CASSLGGLNTEAFF. This chain links TRBV7-6 with TRBJ1-1, with no clear D. This CDR3 contains 14 residues. CDR1 SGHVS and CDR2 FNYEAQ come from the germline V gene. Trimming pared 1 base from V and 0 bases from J, leaving 6 bases between.

This rearrangement joins TRBV13 to TRBJ2-5; D may match TRBD1 or TRBD2 (5 bases each). This CDR3 comprises 13 residues. Trimming removed 5 bases from V and 3 bases from J, with 10 bases in between. Germline V lookup: CDR1 PRHDT, CDR2 FYEKMQ (reference sequence). Here the CDR3 DNA reads TGTGCCAGCAGCCCTATGGGGGAAGAGACCCAGTACTTC. Protein product: CASSPMGEETQYF.

This chain connects TRBV4-3 to TRBJ2-3; the D is unclear. The CDR3 spans 14 residues. V was pared by 0 bases and J by 0 bases, with 4 bases between. CDR1 LGHNA and CDR2 YSLEER come from the germline V gene. CDR3 nucleotide sequence: TGCGCCAGCAGCCAAGATGCTAGCACAGATACGCAGTATTTT. It specifies CASSQDASTDTQYF.

A word on this clone: The same CDR3 also results from other DNA sequences found in this sample. V gene TRBV7-8 combines with J gene TRBJ2-1; D is perhaps TRBD1 or TRBD2 (5 bases each). Per germline, CDR1 SGHVS and CDR2 FQNEAQ. The CDR3 sequence is 16 residues long. The V and J ends lost 1 base and 0 bases respectively, with 10 bases between them. The CDR3 DNA reads TGTGCCAGCAGCTTAGATTCAGGGAGCTCCTACAATGAGCAGTTCTTC. This sequence encodes CASSLDSGSSYNEQFF.

The chain has TRBV14 and TRBJ1-4; the D is unclear. The V end lost 5 bases, the J end lost 8 bases, and 12 bases lay between the germline ends. Germline CDR1 reads SGHDN; CDR2 reads FVKESK. The CDR3 runs to 13 residues. CDR3 region: CASSANGGEKLFF. CDR3 DNA sequence: TGTGCCAGCAGCGCAAATGGTGGGGAAAAACTGTTTTTT.

The rearrangement uses TRBV7-6 and TRBJ1-4; D unresolved. The CDR3 is 16 amino acids. The germline V and J ends were trimmed by 2 bases and 3 bases, with 13 bases remaining between them. Germline V gene sequence: CDR1 SGHVS, CDR2 FNYEAQ. In DNA, the CDR3 is TGTGCCAGCAGCTTAAGGCTCTGGGATCCTAATGAAAAACTGTTTTTT. Its protein is CASSLRLWDPNEKLFF.

The chain carries TRBV6-1 and TRBJ1-4; D remains unclear. V lost 7 bases to trimming and J lost 0 bases, with 12 bases between them. The CDR3 runs 15 residues. Per the germline V gene, CDR1 is MNHNS and CDR2 is SASEGT. Here the CDR3 reads CASNEPRATNEKLFF. The CDR3 DNA reads TGTGCCAGCAATGAGCCCAGAGCAACTAATGAAAAACTGTTTTTT.

V is TRBV15 and J is TRBJ1-1; D may be TRBD1 (5 bases). In germline, CDR1 is LNHNV, CDR2 YYDKDF (reference sequence). Trimming removed 5 bases from V and 5 bases from J, with 12 bases in between. The CDR3 totals 13 residues. The chain's CDR3 is CATSQGVATEAFF. The DNA for the CDR3 is TGTGCCACCAGCCAGGGAGTAGCGACTGAAGCTTTCTTT.

The chain uses TRBV7-2 and TRBJ2-7; D remains unclear. CDR3 length: 13 residues. V lost 2 bases to trimming and J lost 6 bases, with 11 bases between them. Germline V gene data show CDR1 as SGHTA and CDR2 as FQGNSA. CDR3 sequence: CASSLISHIEQYF. The CDR3 nucleotides are TGTGCCAGCAGCTTAATTTCCCACATCGAGCAGTACTTC.

The J gene is TRBJ2-2, the V gene TRBV6-1; D ambiguous. Trimming cost V 7 bases and J 3 bases, with 6 bases left between them. Looked up from germline, CDR1 is MNHNS and CDR2 is SASEGT. The CDR3 is 12 amino acids. The CDR3 region has the DNA TGTGCCAGCAAAAGAGACACCGGGGAGCTGTTTTTT. It translates to CASKRDTGELFF.

The chain has TRBV5-6 and TRBJ2-7; D unclear. This CDR3 comprises 12 residues. CDR1 and CDR2 (germline): SGHDT, YYEEEE. Trimming cost V 2 bases and J 0 bases, with 3 bases left between them. CDR3 DNA sequence: TGTGCCAGCAGCTTTGCCTCCTACGAGCAGTACTTC. Its translation: CASSFASYEQYF.